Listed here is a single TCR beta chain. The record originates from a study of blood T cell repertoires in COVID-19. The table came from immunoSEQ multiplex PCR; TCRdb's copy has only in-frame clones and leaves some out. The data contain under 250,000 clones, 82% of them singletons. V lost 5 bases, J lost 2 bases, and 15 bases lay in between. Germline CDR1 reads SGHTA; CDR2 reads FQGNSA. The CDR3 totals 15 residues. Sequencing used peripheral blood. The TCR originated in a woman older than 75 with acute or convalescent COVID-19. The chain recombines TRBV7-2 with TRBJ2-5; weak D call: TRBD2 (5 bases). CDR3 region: CASSGLRGSQETQYF. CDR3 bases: TGTGCCAGCAGCGGACTTCGTGGGTCTCAAGAGACCCAGTACTTC. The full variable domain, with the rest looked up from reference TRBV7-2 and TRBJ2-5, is GAGVSQSPSNKVTEKGKDVELRCDPISGHTALYWYRQSLGQGLEFLIYFQGNSAPDKSGLPSDRFSAERTGGSVSTLTIQRTQQEDSAVYLCASSGLRGSQETQYFGPGTRLLVL.